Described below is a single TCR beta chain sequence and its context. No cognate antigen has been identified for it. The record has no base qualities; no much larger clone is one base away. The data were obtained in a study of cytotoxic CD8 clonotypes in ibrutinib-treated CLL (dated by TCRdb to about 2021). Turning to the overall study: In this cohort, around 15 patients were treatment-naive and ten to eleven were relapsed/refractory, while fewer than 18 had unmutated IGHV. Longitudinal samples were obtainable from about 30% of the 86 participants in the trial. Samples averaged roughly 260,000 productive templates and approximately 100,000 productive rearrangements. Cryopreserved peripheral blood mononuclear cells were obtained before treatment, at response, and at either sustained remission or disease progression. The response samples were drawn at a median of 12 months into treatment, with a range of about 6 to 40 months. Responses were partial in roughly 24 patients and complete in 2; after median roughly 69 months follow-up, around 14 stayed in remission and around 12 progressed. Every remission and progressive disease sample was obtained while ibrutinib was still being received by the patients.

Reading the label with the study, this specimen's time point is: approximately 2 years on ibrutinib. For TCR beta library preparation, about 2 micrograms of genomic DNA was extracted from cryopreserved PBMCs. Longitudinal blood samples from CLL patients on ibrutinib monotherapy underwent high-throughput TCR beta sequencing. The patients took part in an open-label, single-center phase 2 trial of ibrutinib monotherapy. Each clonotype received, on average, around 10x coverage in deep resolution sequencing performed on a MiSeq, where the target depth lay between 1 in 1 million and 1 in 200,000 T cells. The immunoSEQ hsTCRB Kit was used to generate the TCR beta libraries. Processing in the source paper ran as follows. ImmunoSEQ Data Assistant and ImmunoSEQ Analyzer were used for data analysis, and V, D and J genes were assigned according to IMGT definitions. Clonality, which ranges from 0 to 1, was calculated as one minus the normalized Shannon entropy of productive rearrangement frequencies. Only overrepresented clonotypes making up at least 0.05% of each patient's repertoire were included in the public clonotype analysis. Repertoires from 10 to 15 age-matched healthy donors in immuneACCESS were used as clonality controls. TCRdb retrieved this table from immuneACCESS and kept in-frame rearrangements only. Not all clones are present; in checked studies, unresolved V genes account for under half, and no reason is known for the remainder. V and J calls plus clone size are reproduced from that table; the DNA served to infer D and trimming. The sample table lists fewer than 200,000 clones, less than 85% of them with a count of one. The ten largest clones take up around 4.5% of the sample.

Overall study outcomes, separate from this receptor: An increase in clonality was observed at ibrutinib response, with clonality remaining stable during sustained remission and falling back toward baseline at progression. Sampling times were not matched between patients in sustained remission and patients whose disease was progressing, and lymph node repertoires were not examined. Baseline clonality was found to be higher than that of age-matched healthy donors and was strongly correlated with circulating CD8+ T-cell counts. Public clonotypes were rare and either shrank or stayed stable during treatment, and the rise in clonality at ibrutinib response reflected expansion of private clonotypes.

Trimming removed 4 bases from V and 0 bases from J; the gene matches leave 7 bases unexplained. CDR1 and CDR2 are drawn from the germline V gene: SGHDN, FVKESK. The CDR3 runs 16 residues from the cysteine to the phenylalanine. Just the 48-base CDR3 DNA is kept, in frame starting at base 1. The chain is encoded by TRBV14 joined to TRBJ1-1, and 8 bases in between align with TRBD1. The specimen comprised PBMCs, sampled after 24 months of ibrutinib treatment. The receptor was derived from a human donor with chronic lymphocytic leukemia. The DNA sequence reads TGTGCCAGCAGCCTTCCCCGACAGGGGCTGAACACTGAAGCTTTCTTT. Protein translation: CASSLPRQGLNTEAFF.